These T cell receptor beta chains were read from a single sample in a study of blood T cell repertoires in COVID-19. Produced via immunoSEQ multiplex PCR; TCRdb's table is partial and in-frame only. The table includes roughly 200,000 clones, around 84% detected once. Specimen: peripheral blood. These receptor sequences come from a woman aged 80 or over with active or convalescent COVID-19. Each CDR3 is given with its conserved first and last residue. D genes are given only for firm matches. Size values are once, few and many counts, or a class for expanded clones, and some rows have none.

TRBJ1-2 | TRBV9 | once | TRBD1 | TGTGCCAGCAATTTACAGGGGGGCGCTGGCTACACCTTC | CASNLQGGAGYTF
TRBJ1-5 | TRBV29-1 | - | - | TGCAGCGTCGGGACAAGCAGCAATCAGCCCCAGCATTTT | CSVGTSSNQPQHF
TRBJ2-1 | TRBV6-2/TRBV6-3 | - | TRBD2 | TGTGCCAGCAGCCGCCCGGGACTAGCGGGGGGCCGGGAGTACAATGAGCAGTTCTTC | CASSRPGLAGGREYNEQFF
TRBJ2-5 | TRBV5-4 | - | TRBD1 | TGTGCCAGCAGCGCGGACAGGGCAGGGGCCCAGTACTTC | CASSADRAGAQYF
TRBJ2-7 | TRBV28 | - | - | TGTGCCAGCAGTCTCAGACAGGTATCCTACGAGCAGTACTTC | CASSLRQVSYEQYF
TRBJ1-5 | TRBV7-8 | few | - | TGTGCCAGCAGCTTGCCAGGGGAGCAGCCCCAGCATTTT | CASSLPGEQPQHF
TRBJ1-5 | TRBV12-3/TRBV12-4 | - | - | TGTGCCAGCAGGTTCTCTGGCAATCAGCCCCAGCATTTT | CASRFSGNQPQHF
TRBJ2-3 | TRBV18 | - | - | TGTGCCAGCTCACCCACCCTCTTCGGGCAGGGGTATTTT | CASSPTLFGQGYF
TRBJ1-6 | TRBV9 | - | - | TGTGCCAGCAGCGAGCTGGACAGTCGGCGGTCACCCCTCCACTTT | CASSELDSRRSPLHF
TRBJ2-3 | TRBV7-2 | few | TRBD2 | TGTGCCACCGCGGGGGGCAGCACAGATACGCAGTATTTT | CATAGGSTDTQYF
TRBJ1-5 | TRBV6-2/TRBV6-3 | - | TRBD1 | TGTGCCAGCAGTCGTCAGGGGGCACAATGGGAGCCCCAGCATTTT | CASSRQGAQWEPQHF
TRBJ2-1 | TRBV5-1 | few | - | TGCGCCAGCAGCACCAGGACTGGTTACAATGAGCAGTTCTTC | CASSTRTGYNEQFF
TRBJ2-7 | TRBV5-1 | - | TRBD1 | TGCGCCAGCAGCTTTTCCGGGACAGAAGCTTACGAGCAGTACTTC | CASSFSGTEAYEQYF
TRBJ2-7 | TRBV5-1 | - | TRBD2 | TGCGCCAGCAGCCCCAGGACTAGCGGAGTTAGACAGAGCTCCTACGAGCAGTACTTC | CASSPRTSGVRQSSYEQYF
TRBJ2-7 | TRBV12-5 | - | - | TGTGCTAGTGGTTTGGTACTCTACGAGCAGTACTTC | CASGLVLYEQYF
TRBJ1-4 | TRBV6-6 | - | - | - | CASSWATGPLWEKLFF
TRBJ1-5 | TRBV28 | - | TRBD1 | TGTGCCAGCAGTTTAATGGGACAGCTTAATCAGCCCCAGCATTTT | CASSLMGQLNQPQHF
TRBJ1-1 | TRBV7-6 | - | TRBD1 | TGTGCCAGCAGCTTACAGGGGGCGTTTTTCTCTGACACTGAAGCTTTCTTT | CASSLQGAFFSDTEAFF
TRBJ2-3 | TRBV2 | - | - | TGTGCCAGCAGTGACAGGGAAGGAACAGATACGCAGTATTTT | CASSDREGTDTQYF
TRBJ2-7 | TRBV6-5 | - | TRBD1 | TGTGCCAGCAGTCGTGCCGGGACAGAGATTTACGAGCAGTACTTC | CASSRAGTEIYEQYF
TRBJ2-7 | TRBV5-1 | - | TRBD2 | TGCGCCAGCAGCCTATTAGTGGGAGGGTACGAGCAGTACTTC | CASSLLVGGYEQYF
TRBJ1-6 | TRBV11-3 | - | - | TGTGCCAGCAGCTTAGGAGAAGGGGGTTCACCCCTCCACTTT | CASSLGEGGSPLHF